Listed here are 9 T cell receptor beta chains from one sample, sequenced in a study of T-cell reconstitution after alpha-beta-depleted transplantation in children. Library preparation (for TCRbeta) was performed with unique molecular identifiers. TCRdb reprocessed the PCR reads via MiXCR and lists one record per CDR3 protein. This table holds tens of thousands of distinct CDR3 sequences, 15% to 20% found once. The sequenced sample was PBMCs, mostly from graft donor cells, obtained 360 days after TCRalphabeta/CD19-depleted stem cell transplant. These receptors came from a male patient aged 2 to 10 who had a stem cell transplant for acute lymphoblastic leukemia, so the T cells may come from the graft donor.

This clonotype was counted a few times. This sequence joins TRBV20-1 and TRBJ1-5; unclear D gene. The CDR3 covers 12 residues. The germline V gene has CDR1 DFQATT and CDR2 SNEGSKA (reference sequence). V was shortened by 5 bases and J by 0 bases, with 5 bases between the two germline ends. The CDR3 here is CSARDSNQPQHF. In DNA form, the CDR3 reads TGCAGTGCTCGCGATAGCAATCAGCCCCAGCATTTT.

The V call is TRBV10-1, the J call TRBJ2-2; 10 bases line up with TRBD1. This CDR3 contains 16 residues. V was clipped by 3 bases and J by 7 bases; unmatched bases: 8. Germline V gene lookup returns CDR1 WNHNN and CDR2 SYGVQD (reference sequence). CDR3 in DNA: TGCGCCAGCAGTGAAGCGACAGGGGGCCATATCGGGGAGCTGTTTTTT. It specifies CASSEATGGHIGELFF.

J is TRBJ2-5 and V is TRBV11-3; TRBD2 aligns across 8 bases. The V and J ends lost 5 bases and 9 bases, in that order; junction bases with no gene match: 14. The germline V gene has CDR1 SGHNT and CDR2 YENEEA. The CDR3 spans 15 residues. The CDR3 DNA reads TGTGCCAGCAGCCCACGGGAGGGAGGGCCTAGTCCCCAGTACTTC. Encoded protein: CASSPREGGPSPQYF.

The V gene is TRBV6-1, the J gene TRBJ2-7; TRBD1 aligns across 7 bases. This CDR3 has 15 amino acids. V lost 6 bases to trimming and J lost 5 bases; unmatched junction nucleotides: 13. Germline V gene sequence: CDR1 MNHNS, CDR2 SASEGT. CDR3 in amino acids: CASRKTGEPYNEQYF. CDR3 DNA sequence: TGTGCCAGCAGGAAAACAGGGGAACCCTACAACGAGCAGTACTTC.

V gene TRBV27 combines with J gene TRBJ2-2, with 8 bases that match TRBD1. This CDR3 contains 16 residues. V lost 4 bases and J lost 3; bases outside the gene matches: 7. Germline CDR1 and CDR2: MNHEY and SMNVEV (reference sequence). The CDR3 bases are TGTGCCAGCAGTTCAGAGGACAGGGTATACACCGGGGAGCTGTTTTTT. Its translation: CASSSEDRVYTGELFF.

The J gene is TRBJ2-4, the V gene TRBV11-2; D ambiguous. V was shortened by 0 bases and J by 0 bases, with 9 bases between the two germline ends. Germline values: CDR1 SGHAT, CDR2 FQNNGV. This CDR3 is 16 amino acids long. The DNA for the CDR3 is TGTGCCAGCAGCTTAGATCCGTACACAGCCAAAAACATTCAGTACTTC. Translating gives CASSLDPYTAKNIQYF.

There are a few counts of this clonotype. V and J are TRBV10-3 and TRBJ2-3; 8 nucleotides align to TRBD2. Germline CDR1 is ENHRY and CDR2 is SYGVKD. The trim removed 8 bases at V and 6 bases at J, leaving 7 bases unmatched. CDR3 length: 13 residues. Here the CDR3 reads CAIARTSMDTQYF. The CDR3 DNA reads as TGTGCCATCGCTCGGACTAGCATGGATACGCAGTATTTT.

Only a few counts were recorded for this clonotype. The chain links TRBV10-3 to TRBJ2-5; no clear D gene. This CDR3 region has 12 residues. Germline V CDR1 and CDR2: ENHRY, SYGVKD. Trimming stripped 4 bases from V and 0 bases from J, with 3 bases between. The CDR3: CAISGNQETQYF. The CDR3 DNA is TGTGCCATCAGTGGGAACCAAGAGACCCAGTACTTC.

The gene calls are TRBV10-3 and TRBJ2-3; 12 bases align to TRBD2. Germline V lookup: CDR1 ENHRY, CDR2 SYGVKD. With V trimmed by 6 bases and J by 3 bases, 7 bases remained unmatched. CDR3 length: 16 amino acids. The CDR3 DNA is TGTGCCATCAGAAGACTAGCGGGAGTAGGGACAGATACGCAGTATTTT. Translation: CAIRRLAGVGTDTQYF.